Sequencing of this T cell receptor beta chain was carried out in a study of CD8+CD57+ T cells in acquired aplastic anemia. The sample holds a few counts of this clonotype. As yet, its antigen is unknown. General observations from the study: CD8+ Simpson's diversity showed no significant patient-control difference. Shared by patients and controls, 25 to 35 CD8+ CDR3s were abundant in patients.

Genomic DNA, the template, was used for profiling of the TCR beta VDJ and CDR3. One entry per CDR3 protein results from TCRdb running MiXCR on the reads. This sample has hundreds of thousands of distinct CDR3 sequences, with over 25% found just once. Previously, flow cytometry had revealed CD8+CD57+ cell expansion in the patients chosen for sequencing. This CDR3 is built from 13 residues. Germline V gives CDR1 SGHTA, CDR2 FQGTGA. The V gene end was trimmed by 4 bases and the J gene end by 6 bases; junction bases not matched to a gene: 2. Specimen: sorted CD4+, CD8+, or CD8+CD57+ T cells (not recorded which) from PBMCs. The receptor was isolated from a human donor with aplastic anemia. The V call is TRBV7-3, the J call TRBJ1-2, with 10 positions matching TRBD1. CDR3 coding DNA: TGTGCCAGCAGCTGGGACAGGGGTAATGGCTACACCTTC. It encodes CASSWDRGNGYTF.